This T cell receptor beta chain was recovered during a study of vaccination effects on CD4 cells after COVID-19. The ViraFEST assay expanded antigen-specific CD4+ T cells with viral peptide pools before sequencing. The culture ran for nine to eleven days, and then CD4+ T cells were isolated. As their vaccination, participants received two doses of either BNT162b2 or mRNA-1273. Vaccine recipients, nucleocapsid antibody negative, had no prior SARS-CoV-2 infection. In regard to this clone: As yet, its antigen is unknown.

Sequencing used immunoSEQ multiplex PCR; TCRdb keeps in-frame clones, though not all of them. This table has 27,000 or so clones, about 80% appearing once. Looked up from germline, CDR1 is GTSNPN and CDR2 is SVGIG (reference sequence). The V gene lost 5 bases and the J gene lost 0 bases, with 11 bases spanning the gap. The CDR3 consists of 15 residues. This clonotype was sampled from a human donor who received a COVID-19 vaccine. Some clones in this sample may be carry-over from other donors' samples. The sequences come from CD4+ T cells from PBMCs cultured with HCoV-NL63 spike peptides, collected after COVID-19 vaccination. This chain uses TRBV30 with TRBJ1-6; D remains ambiguous. The chain's CDR3 is CAWVTRSSYNSPLHF. The CDR3 DNA reads as TGTGCCTGGGTCACTAGAAGCTCCTATAATTCACCCCTCCACTTT.